This passage covers 19 T cell receptor beta chains from one sample sequenced in a study of patients and donors after allogeneic stem cell transplantation (dated by TCRdb to 2020 to 2021). Libraries were constructed by RT-PCR. The sequencer listed for this sample is NextSeq 550. TCRdb passed the public sequencing reads through fastp at Q25 and MiXCR, retaining productive beta sequences. Identical CDR3 proteins give one entry, which carries the most common genes and DNA. For this sample the table gives roughly 880,000 distinct CDR3 sequences, of which roughly 18% were detected only once. The top ten hold around 6% of the sample. Sequences were obtained from blood, either unsorted or a sorted T cell fraction (not recorded which). These receptors came from a human donor who was either an allogeneic HSCT recipient or a stem cell or donor lymphocyte infusion donor (not recorded which). It is not recorded whose cells these are; they may come from a transplant donor.

This chain joins TRBV4-3 and TRBJ1-4; a weak D match, TRBD1 (5 bases). Germline V gene lookup returns CDR1 LGHNA and CDR2 YSLEER. V lost 6 bases and J 8 bases, leaving 10 bases between the germline ends. The CDR3 has 12 residues. The CDR3 protein is CASSRQREKLFF. The DNA for the CDR3 is TGCGCCAGCAGTCGACAGAGGGAAAAACTGTTTTTT.

This chain links TRBV5-5 with TRBJ2-1; 7 bases line up with TRBD1. Germline lookup yields CDR1 SGHKS and CDR2 YYEKEE (reference sequence). This CDR3 has 16 amino acids. J lost 4 bases, V lost 1 base, and 8 bases had no gene match. The CDR3 spells CASSLSETGLYNEQFF. The DNA for the CDR3 is TGTGCCAGCAGCTTGTCCGAGACAGGGCTTTACAATGAGCAGTTCTTC.

This clonotype was seen a few times. The chain combines TRBV20-1 with TRBJ2-1; 11 positions agree with TRBD2. The germline V gene encodes CDR1 DFQATT and CDR2 SNEGSKA (reference sequence). CDR3 length: 15 residues. V was pared by 5 bases and J by 3 bases, with 6 bases of the junction left unmatched. The CDR3 sequence: CSAFRLAGIYNEQFF. In DNA, the CDR3 is TGCAGTGCTTTTCGACTAGCGGGAATCTACAATGAGCAGTTCTTC.

The chain has TRBV20-1 and TRBJ2-3; D might be TRBD2 (7 bases). CDR1 and CDR2 from the germline V gene are DFQATT and SNEGSKA (reference sequence). V lost 3 bases to trimming and J lost 6 bases, with 28 bases between them. The length of the CDR3 is 18 residues. The CDR3 sequence is CSASKVVGGGPRMDTQYF. In nucleotides, the CDR3 is TGCAGTGCTAGTAAGGTCGTAGGCGGGGGCCCCAGAATGGATACGCAGTATTTT.

This clonotype appeared a few times. The chain carries TRBV5-1 and TRBJ2-1; 9 bases match TRBD2. Germline V gene data show CDR1 as SGHRS and CDR2 as YFSETQ. V lost 5 bases and J lost 6; bases outside the gene matches: 9. The CDR3 is made up of 15 amino acids. CDR3 region: CASSIIAGDVNEQFF. CDR3 DNA: TGCGCCAGCAGTATCATAGCGGGAGACGTCAATGAGCAGTTCTTC.

Points on this clonotype: This is likely a read error, given that the CDR3 carries no conserved phenylalanine or tryptophan at its end. The limits of the CDR3 on the DNA are not certain, so only TCRdb's listed CDR3 is given. V usage is TRBV25-1 and J usage is TRBJ1-1. The CDR3 is made up of 9 amino acids, end residues included. Germline-derived CDR1 and CDR2 are MGHDK and SYGVNS. The CDR3 protein is CASTTWLLV.

V usage is TRBV7-3 and J usage is TRBJ1-2; D is perhaps TRBD1 (5 bases). The CDR3 sequence is 13 residues long. Looked up from germline, CDR1 is SGHTA and CDR2 is FQGTGA. The V end was cut by 5 bases, the J end by 7 bases, with 14 bases between. The CDR3 is CASSRDHLSGYTF. The CDR3 DNA sequence: TGTGCCAGCAGCCGGGACCATCTTAGTGGCTACACCTTC. Complete variable domain (other parts from reference TRBV7-3 and TRBJ1-2): GAGVSQTPSNKVTEKGKYVELRCDPISGHTALYWYRQSLGQGPEFLIYFQGTGAADDSGLPNDRFFAVRPEGSVSTLKIQRTERGDSAVYLCASSRDHLSGYTFGSGTRLTVV.

This clonotype has more than one count but fewer than ten. The V and J genes are TRBV12-3 or TRBV12-4 and TRBJ2-5, with D perhaps assigned TRBD1 or TRBD2 (5 bases each). V shed 6 bases and J shed 8 bases, with 13 bases lying between them. The CDR3 totals 12 residues. The DNA for the CDR3 is TGTGCCAGCAGCGGGGACCCTACAACCCAGTACTTC. Translating gives CASSGDPTTQYF.

The V and J genes are TRBV12-3 or TRBV12-4 and TRBJ1-6; D unresolved. V lost 4 bases and J lost 7, with 14 bases in between. This CDR3 has 15 amino acids. CDR3 nucleotide sequence: TGTGCCAGCAGTTCCCGGGCCTTGGGCAATTCACCCCTCCACTTT. This translates into CASSSRALGNSPLHF.

This clonotype showed up just a few times. The V and J genes are TRBV13 and TRBJ1-1; 7 bases align to TRBD1. Germline-derived CDR1 and CDR2 are PRHDT and FYEKMQ (reference sequence). The CDR3 length is 15 residues. Unmatched junction bases numbered 6, after V lost 5 bases and J lost 0 bases. DNA of the CDR3: TGTGCCAGCAGCACCGGACAGGAGATGAACACTGAAGCTTTCTTT. Protein: CASSTGQEMNTEAFF.

In its sample, this clonotype was seen a few times. This chain uses TRBV20-1 with TRBJ2-1; 12 bases fit TRBD2. CDR3 size: 15 residues. Trimming took 6 bases from V and 4 from J; bases not matched to a gene: 7. Germline CDR1 DFQATT, CDR2 SNEGSKA (reference sequence). In DNA form, the CDR3 reads TGCAGTGCACGGACTAGCGGGACCAGATACAATGAGCAGTTCTTC. It codes for CSARTSGTRYNEQFF.

This clonotype was detected only a few times. The V and J genes are TRBV27 and TRBJ1-5; D unresolved. This CDR3 has 18 residues. CDR1 and CDR2 from the germline V gene are MNHEY and SMNVEV (reference sequence). Trimming cost V 0 bases and J 1 base, with 16 bases left between them. The CDR3 loop is CASSLSAMMGGSNQPQHF. CDR3 DNA: TGTGCCAGCAGTTTATCCGCGATGATGGGAGGGAGCAATCAGCCCCAGCATTTT.

J is TRBJ2-7 and V is TRBV21-1; the D call of TRBD1 is as the table states it, not checked on the DNA. TRBV21-1 is tagged as a pseudogene. The length of the CDR3 is 16 residues. CDR3 in DNA: TGTGCCAGCAGCAAACCCCGACAGGGGGGGGTCTACGAGCAGTACTTC. Amino acid sequence: CASSKPRQGGVYEQYF.

This clonotype was counted between two and nine times. The chain couples TRBV12-3 or TRBV12-4 to TRBJ2-5; 8 nucleotides align to TRBD2. Trimming took 0 bases from V and 2 from J; bases not matched to a gene: 2. The CDR3 loop spans 15 amino acids. Written as DNA, the CDR3 is TGTGCCAGCAGTTTAGCTAGCGGGAAACAAGAGACCCAGTACTTC. It yields the protein CASSLASGKQETQYF.

This clonotype was observed a few times. The chain combines TRBV19 with TRBJ1-1; D might be TRBD1 (5 bases). V lost 8 bases and J lost 5, with 12 bases in between. The CDR3 spans 12 residues. CDR1 is LNHDA and CDR2 is SQIVND in the germline V gene (reference sequence). As DNA, the CDR3 is TGTGCCAGTTTTGTTGGGGGGACTGAAGCTTTCTTT. As protein: CASFVGGTEAFF.

The rearrangement links TRBV9 to TRBJ2-7; 7 bases fit TRBD2. CDR1 and CDR2 (germline): SGDLS, YYNGEE. The CDR3 covers 16 residues. J was trimmed by 0 bases and V by 4 bases; bases with no gene match: 10. Here the CDR3 reads CASSPTGTKSSYEQYF. For the CDR3, the DNA is TGTGCCAGCAGCCCCACCGGGACTAAAAGCTCCTACGAGCAGTACTTC.

The chain has TRBV28 and TRBJ2-7; 9 nucleotides match TRBD2. CDR1 is MDHEN and CDR2 is SYDVKM in the germline V gene. V trimming: 4 bases; J trimming: 5 bases; junction bases outside the gene matches: 12. This CDR3 contains 16 residues. CDR3 coding DNA: TGTGCCAGCAGTTCGGATCTAGCGGGGTCTTTCGACGAGCAGTACTTC. Amino acid sequence: CASSSDLAGSFDEQYF.

This clonotype was detected only a few times. The chain has TRBV3-1 and TRBJ2-3, with D perhaps assigned TRBD1 or TRBD2 (5 bases each). This CDR3 contains 15 residues. CDR1 and CDR2 from the germline V gene are LGHDT and YNNKEL (reference sequence). Trimming cost V 4 bases and J 1 base, with 12 bases left between them. The CDR3 sequence: CASSPRGRGTDTQYF. The CDR3 coding sequence is TGTGCCAGCAGCCCCCGGGGACGTGGCACAGATACGCAGTATTTT.

The chain combines TRBV5-5 with TRBJ1-5; D possibly corresponds to TRBD1 (6 bases). The V gene's germline CDR1 is SGHKS and CDR2 YYEKEE (reference sequence). The CDR3 runs 16 residues. V was clipped by 3 bases and J by 4 bases, with 17 bases between them. The CDR3 DNA is TGTGCCAGCAGCTCCCCGGAAACGGACAGTAATCAGCCCCAGCATTTT. Translated: CASSSPETDSNQPQHF.